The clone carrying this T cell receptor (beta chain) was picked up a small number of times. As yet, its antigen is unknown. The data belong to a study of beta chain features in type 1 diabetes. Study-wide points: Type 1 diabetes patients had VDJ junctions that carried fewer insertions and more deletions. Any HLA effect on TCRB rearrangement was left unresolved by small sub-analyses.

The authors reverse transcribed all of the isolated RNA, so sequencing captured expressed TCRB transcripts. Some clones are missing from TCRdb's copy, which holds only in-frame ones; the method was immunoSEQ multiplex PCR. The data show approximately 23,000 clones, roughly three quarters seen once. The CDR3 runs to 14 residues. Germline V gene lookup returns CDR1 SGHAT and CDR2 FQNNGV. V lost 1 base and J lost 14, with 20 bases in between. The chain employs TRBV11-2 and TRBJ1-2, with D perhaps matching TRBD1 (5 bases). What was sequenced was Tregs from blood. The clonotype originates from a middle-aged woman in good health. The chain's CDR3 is CASSLGSRGLFTTF. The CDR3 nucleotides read TGTGCCAGCAGCTTAGGGTCAAGGGGTCTATTTACAACCTTC.